These 32 T cell receptor beta chains were all obtained from the same sample, sequenced in a study of OX40 agonist ivuxolimab in advanced cancers. Sequencing used immunoSEQ multiplex PCR; TCRdb keeps in-frame clones, though not all of them. The sample includes tens of thousands of clones, 88% of them seen just once. The sequencing used CD4+ or CD8+ T cells sorted from blood, collected in a trial of the OX40 agonist ivuxolimab. The source of these receptors is an adult with an advanced solid tumor such as melanoma, head and neck, liver or kidney cancer.

In DNA form, the CDR3 reads TGTGCCAGCTCAGAGGACGGGAACACTGAAGCTTTCTTT. Translation: CASSEDGNTEAFF. The chain has TRBV18 and TRBJ1-1; no firm D call. CDR1 and CDR2 from the germline V gene are KGHSH and LQKENI. This CDR3 has 13 amino acids. V was cut by 5 bases and J by 1 base, with 8 bases left in between.

J is TRBJ1-5 and V is TRBV18; D is possibly TRBD1 (5 bases). The CDR3 sequence is 12 residues long. Trimming took off 4 bases at V and 6 bases at J, with 7 bases between the two ends. Germline CDR1 reads KGHSH; CDR2 reads LQKENI. As DNA, the CDR3 is TGTGCCAGCTCACGAACAGGTCAGCCCCAGCATTTT. Amino acid sequence: CASSRTGQPQHF.

The genes are TRBV18 and TRBJ2-1; 7 nucleotides agree with TRBD1. V shed 1 base, J shed 9 bases, and the junction held 15 bases outside the gene matches. CDR3 length: 17 residues. Germline V gene data show CDR1 as KGHSH and CDR2 as LQKENI. The CDR3: CASSPRQGDLGEGEQFF. The DNA of the CDR3 is TGTGCCAGCTCACCACGACAGGGCGACCTCGGCGAGGGTGAGCAGTTCTTC.

This chain links TRBV27 with TRBJ1-1, with a weak D call TRBD1 (6 bases). The germline V gene has CDR1 MNHEY and CDR2 SMNVEV (reference sequence). V was pared by 7 bases and J by 1 base, with 16 bases between. The CDR3 sequence is 15 residues long. The CDR3 protein is CASKLWTEKNTEAFF. DNA for the CDR3: TGTGCCAGCAAACTTTGGACAGAGAAGAACACTGAAGCTTTCTTT.

This chain links TRBV7-9 with TRBJ1-2; no clear D gene. CDR3 length equals 15 residues. The ends were cut back, 1 base at V and 8 bases at J, with 17 bases in the middle. CDR1 and CDR2 (germline): SEHNR, FQNEAQ (reference sequence). CDR3 sequence reads: CASSLEGVRRTGYTF. The CDR3 DNA reads as TGTGCCAGCAGCTTAGAGGGCGTCCGTAGGACCGGCTACACCTTC.

The chain recombines TRBV7-2 with TRBJ1-1; D remains unclear. V shed 2 bases and J shed 4 bases, with 14 bases lying between them. The V gene's germline CDR1 is SGHTA and CDR2 FQGNSA. CDR3 size: 15 residues. The CDR3 nucleotides are TGTGCCAGCAGCTTAAGCGGCGGCAGGACCACTGAAGCTTTCTTT. The encoded protein is CASSLSGGRTTEAFF. Full variable domain (rest looked up from reference TRBV7-2 and TRBJ1-1): GAGVSQSPSNKVTEKGKDVELRCDPISGHTALYWYRQSLGQGLEFLIYFQGNSAPDKSGLPSDRFSAERTGGSVSTLTIQRTQQEDSAVYLCASSLSGGRTTEAFFGQGTRLTVV.

V is TRBV9 and J is TRBJ1-3, with D tentatively TRBD1 (5 bases). The CDR3 runs to 16 residues. With 3 bases removed from V and 0 bases from J, the gap between germline ends came to 13 bases. Per germline, CDR1 SGDLS and CDR2 YYNGEE. Here the CDR3 reads CASSGGLESSGNTIYF. The CDR3 DNA reads TGTGCCAGCAGCGGGGGACTCGAGAGCTCTGGAAACACCATATATTTT.

V gene TRBV9 combines with J gene TRBJ2-2; D might be TRBD2 (8 bases). The CDR3 runs to 18 residues. Trimming stripped 3 bases from V and 3 bases from J, with 21 bases between. The germline V gene encodes CDR1 SGDLS and CDR2 YYNGEE. CDR3 in DNA: TGTGCCAGCAGCGCCGGGAGGGGGCGGTCTCTGGACACCGGGGAGCTGTTTTTT. This sequence encodes CASSAGRGRSLDTGELFF.

The gene calls are TRBV27 and TRBJ1-5, with D hard to call. CDR3 length equals 13 residues. Germline V gives CDR1 MNHEY, CDR2 SMNVEV (reference sequence). V lost 3 bases and J lost 4, with 7 bases in between. The CDR3 sequence is CASSLGRNQPQHF. As DNA, the CDR3 is TGTGCCAGCAGTTTGGGTCGGAATCAGCCCCAGCATTTT.

This chain links TRBV19 with TRBJ2-5; D uncertain. Trimming took off 4 bases at V and 2 bases at J, with 20 bases between the two ends. This CDR3 spans 17 amino acids. The germline V gene encodes CDR1 LNHDA and CDR2 SQIVND (reference sequence). The CDR3 nucleotides are TGTGCCAGTAGTACGGCACAGATTGCGGACGGACAAGAGACCCAGTACTTC. This sequence encodes CASSTAQIADGQETQYF.

This chain connects TRBV14 to TRBJ2-3; no clear D. Per the germline V gene, CDR1 is SGHDN and CDR2 is FVKESK. CDR3 length equals 13 residues. V was clipped by 6 bases and J by 5 bases, with 12 bases between them. The CDR3 protein is CASSQTPGDTQYF. CDR3 in DNA: TGTGCCAGCAGTCAAACCCCGGGAGATACGCAGTATTTT.

The chain employs TRBV2 and TRBJ1-1, with D uncertain. This CDR3 is 16 amino acids long. Germline CDR1 SNHLY, CDR2 FYNNEI. The V end was cut by 3 bases, the J end by 0 bases, with 14 bases between. The CDR3 bases are TGTGCCAGCAGTGAGATGAGAGTCCCCATGAACACTGAAGCTTTCTTT. Translating it yields CASSEMRVPMNTEAFF.

Here the CDR3 DNA reads TGTGCCAGCAGTAGATTGGGTGACAGGCCCTATGGCTACACCTTC. It specifies CASSRLGDRPYGYTF. The rearrangement uses TRBV6-5 and TRBJ1-2, with D tentatively TRBD1 (6 bases). Trimming shortened V by 5 bases and J by 4 bases, and 17 bases separated the two germline ends. CDR1 MNHEY and CDR2 SVGAGI come from the germline V gene. CDR3 length: 15 amino acids.

The CDR3 DNA sequence: TGTGCCACCAGCAGAGGACAGTTCCTCTATGGCTACACCTTC. This encodes CATSRGQFLYGYTF. The rearrangement joins TRBV15 to TRBJ1-2; D possibly corresponds to TRBD1 (5 bases). Germline loops: CDR1 LNHNV, CDR2 YYDKDF (reference sequence). V lost 1 base and J 4 bases, leaving 10 bases between the germline ends. This CDR3 has 14 amino acids.

This clone was seen a handful of times. The V gene is TRBV14, the J gene TRBJ2-5; D is uncertain. The germline V gene encodes CDR1 SGHDN and CDR2 FVKESK. Trimming shortened V by 5 bases and J by 7 bases, and 14 bases separated the two germline ends. This CDR3 has 13 residues. This CDR3 reads CASSWGPPGTQYF. CDR3 DNA: TGTGCCAGCAGCTGGGGTCCCCCCGGGACCCAGTACTTC.

CDR3 sequence (DNA): TGTGCCAGCGGGGGGACTAGCAACCCGACAGATACGCAGTATTTT. It specifies CASGGTSNPTDTQYF. This chain uses TRBV2 with TRBJ2-3; 9 bases match TRBD2. Germline CDR1 SNHLY, CDR2 FYNNEI. Germline trimming cut 8 bases from V and 3 bases from J; bases unmatched to any gene: 9. The CDR3 covers 15 residues. Full variable domain (missing parts from reference TRBV2 and TRBJ2-3): EPEVTQTPSHQVTQMGQEVILRCVPISNHLYFYWYRQILGQKVEFLVSFYNNEISEKSEIFDDQFSVERPDGSNFTLKIRSTKLEDSAMYFCASGGTSNPTDTQYFGPGTRLTVL.

The chain links TRBV5-1 to TRBJ2-7, with TRBD1 as a possible D gene (5 bases). This CDR3 has 14 amino acids. CDR1 is SGHRS and CDR2 is YFSETQ in the germline V gene. The V and J ends lost 2 bases and 2 bases respectively, with 11 bases between them. In nucleotides, the CDR3 is TGCGCCAGCAGCTTACCTGACAGAGCCTACGAGCAGTACTTC. Its protein is CASSLPDRAYEQYF. Full variable domain (missing parts from reference TRBV5-1 and TRBJ2-7): KAGVTQTPRYLIKTRGQQVTLSCSPISGHRSVSWYQQTPGQGLQFLFEYFSETQRNKGNFPGRFSGRQFSNSRSEMNVSTLELGDSALYLCASSLPDRAYEQYFGPGTRLTVT.

V gene TRBV5-6 combines with J gene TRBJ1-1; tentatively, D is TRBD1 (5 bases). Germline V CDR1 and CDR2: SGHDT, YYEEEE. This CDR3 contains 15 residues. The V and J ends lost 4 bases and 0 bases respectively, with 13 bases between them. Here the CDR3 reads CASSRFGTMNTEAFF. CDR3 DNA sequence: TGTGCCAGCAGCCGTTTTGGGACTATGAACACTGAAGCTTTCTTT.

The rearrangement links TRBV19 to TRBJ2-6; D may correspond to TRBD1 or TRBD2 (7 bases each). Looked up from germline, CDR1 is LNHDA and CDR2 is SQIVND (reference sequence). The CDR3 totals 18 residues. V was clipped by 4 bases and J by 0 bases, with 16 bases between them. The CDR3 spells CASSTGRGLGSGANVLTF. Here the CDR3 DNA reads TGTGCCAGTAGTACGGGGAGGGGGCTTGGCTCTGGGGCCAACGTCCTGACTTTC.

The chain carries TRBV2 and TRBJ1-3; no definite D call. Germline assignment: CDR1 SNHLY and CDR2 FYNNEI. V lost 4 bases to trimming and J lost 2 bases, with 6 bases between them. This CDR3 spans 13 amino acids. This chain's CDR3 is CASSVSAGNTIYF. The CDR3 DNA reads TGTGCCAGCAGTGTCTCCGCTGGAAACACCATATATTTT.

This sequence joins TRBV5-8 and TRBJ1-2, with 11 bases identical to TRBD1. Trimming removed 6 bases from V and 5 bases from J; junction bases left unmatched: 15. Germline V CDR1 and CDR2: SGHTS, YDEGEE. The CDR3 sequence is 17 residues long. CDR3 sequence reads: CASITVGQGARRYGYTF. The CDR3 nucleotides are TGTGCCAGCATCACGGTTGGACAGGGGGCTCGGCGGTATGGCTACACCTTC.

This clone was detected only once. This chain connects TRBV11-2 to TRBJ1-2; D may be TRBD1 (5 bases). V was cut by 4 bases and J by 9 bases, with 21 bases left in between. Germline V gene lookup returns CDR1 SGHAT and CDR2 FQNNGV. This CDR3 region has 15 residues. The CDR3 DNA reads as TGTGCCAGCAGCTCCGAGGGACTCGGTGATGGAAGCTACACCTTC. Encoded protein: CASSSEGLGDGSYTF.

The chain links TRBV6-5 to TRBJ2-5, with D perhaps TRBD2 (6 bases). Trimming shortened V by 8 bases and J by 1 base, and 11 bases separated the two germline ends. This CDR3 is 13 amino acids long. Germline values: CDR1 MNHEY, CDR2 SVGAGI. The DNA of the CDR3 is TGTGCCAGCGGGTTAGCGGCCCAAGAGACCCAGTACTTC. The encoded protein is CASGLAAQETQYF.

The chain recombines TRBV5-1 with TRBJ2-5; possibly TRBD2 for D (6 bases). The CDR3 contains 15 residues. V dropped 0 bases and J dropped 1 base, with 10 bases sitting between them. Germline V lookup: CDR1 SGHRS, CDR2 YFSETQ. CDR3 in DNA: TGCGCCAGCAGCTTGGGGGGACTCGGCCAAGAGACCCAGTACTTC. Protein product: CASSLGGLGQETQYF.

Here the CDR3 DNA reads TGTGCCAGTAGATCCAGACTAGCGGGAAAGAACACCGGGGAGCTGTTTTTT. Protein: CASRSRLAGKNTGELFF. The gene calls are TRBV19 and TRBJ2-2, with 11 bases fitting TRBD2. CDR3 length equals 17 residues. Germline values: CDR1 LNHDA, CDR2 SQIVND (reference sequence). Trimming cost V 6 bases and J 1 base; bases outside gene matches: 7.

This chain uses TRBV18 with TRBJ2-4; D may be TRBD2 (5 bases). CDR1 is KGHSH, CDR2 LQKENI, per germline. This CDR3 is built from 15 residues. Deletions cut 2 bases from V and 8 bases from J, with 16 bases between. This chain's CDR3 is CASSPEGALRDIQYF. CDR3 DNA: TGTGCCAGCTCACCAGAAGGCGCCCTGAGGGACATTCAGTACTTC.

The gene calls are TRBV7-2 and TRBJ2-5; TRBD2 matches 8 bases. The CDR3 is 17 amino acids. The junction had 12 bases not matched to a gene; V was cut back by 4 bases and J by 2 bases. CDR1 is SGHTA and CDR2 is FQGNSA in the germline V gene. Here the CDR3 DNA reads TGTGCCAGCAGCTCAGGGAGGGAGCGGGGGCCACAAGAGACCCAGTACTTC. Translation: CASSSGRERGPQETQYF.

This clone came up once. The chain recombines TRBV6-1 with TRBJ2-3, with D unclear. Germline V gene lookup returns CDR1 MNHNS and CDR2 SASEGT. This CDR3 has 14 amino acids. Trimming took off 8 bases at V and 1 base at J, with 13 bases between the two ends. The CDR3 loop reads CASHGVAGTDTQYF. CDR3 bases: TGTGCCAGCCACGGAGTGGCGGGCACAGATACGCAGTATTTT.

A single count supports this clone. The V gene is TRBV12-5, the J gene TRBJ2-5; D is unclear. V dropped 1 base and J dropped 5 bases, with 2 bases sitting between them. Germline CDR1 and CDR2: LGHNT and FRNRAP. The CDR3 contains 11 residues. In DNA, the CDR3 is TGTGCTAGTGGTTTGGGCGAGACCCAGTACTTC. Translated, it gives CASGLGETQYF.

V usage is TRBV7-2 and J usage is TRBJ1-5; the D gene is possibly TRBD1 (6 bases). Germline CDR1 SGHTA, CDR2 FQGNSA. The CDR3 consists of 15 residues. V gave up 5 bases and J gave up 0 bases, with 11 bases separating them. The CDR3 sequence: CASSLGTPSNQPQHF. The CDR3 coding sequence is TGTGCCAGCAGCCTGGGGACACCTAGCAATCAGCCCCAGCATTTT.

The rearrangement uses TRBV29-1 and TRBJ1-1; D is perhaps TRBD1 (5 bases). In germline, CDR1 is SQVTM, CDR2 ANQGSEA. Trimming removed 8 bases from V and 0 bases from J, with 13 bases in between. The CDR3 consists of 13 residues. The CDR3 protein is CSPRDGMNTEAFF. The CDR3 DNA follows: TGCAGCCCCCGGGACGGAATGAACACTGAAGCTTTCTTT.

The chain combines TRBV28 with TRBJ2-7; D uncertain. There are 21 residues in the CDR3. From germline, CDR1 is MDHEN and CDR2 SYDVKM. The V gene lost 6 bases and the J gene lost 0 bases, with 33 bases spanning the gap. Written as DNA, the CDR3 is TGTGCCAGCAGCTTGGGGAAAATTCTCCTTATTGCCAATTTCCCCTCCTACGAGCAGTACTTC. The encoded protein is CASSLGKILLIANFPSYEQYF.